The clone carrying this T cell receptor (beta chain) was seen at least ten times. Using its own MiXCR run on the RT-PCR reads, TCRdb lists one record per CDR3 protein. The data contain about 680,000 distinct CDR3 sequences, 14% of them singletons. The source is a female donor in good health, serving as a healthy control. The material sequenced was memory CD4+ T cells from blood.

DNA for the CDR3: TGCAGCGTTGGTCGCAGTGAGAACACCGGGGAGCTGTTTTTT. Amino acid sequence: CSVGRSENTGELFF. The chain couples TRBV29-1 to TRBJ2-2; unclear D gene. This CDR3 is 14 amino acids long. The V end lost 4 bases, the J end lost 1 base, and 10 bases lay between the germline ends. From germline, CDR1 is SQVTM and CDR2 ANQGSEA.